This T cell receptor (beta chain) derives from a study of OX40 agonist ivuxolimab in advanced cancers. Regarding the study as a whole: Averaging showed that CD8+ T cells had more expanded clones than CD4+ did.

Germline CDR1 is WSHSY and CDR2 is SAAADI. V was shortened by 11 bases and J by 7 bases, with 15 bases between the two germline ends. There are 13 residues in the CDR3. Measured with immunoSEQ multiplex PCR; TCRdb has only the in-frame clones, and not every one. The sample yields around 100,000 clones, 91% seen once. On this clone: Its antigen is unknown.

The sample consisted of CD4+ or CD8+ T cells sorted from blood, taken in a trial of the OX40 agonist ivuxolimab. The chain joins TRBV10-2 to TRBJ1-6; D unresolved. The clonotype comes from an adult with an advanced solid tumor such as melanoma, head and neck, liver or kidney cancer. CDR3 sequence (DNA): TGCGCCGCGGCCCCGACATCCAATTCACCCCTCCACTTT. This translates into CAAAPTSNSPLHF.